The next 24 T cell receptor beta chains were all read from a single sample in a study of T cell repertoires in cytomegalovirus infection. TCRdb independently ran MiXCR on the reads; one entry per CDR3 protein. The sample includes 350,000 to 500,000 distinct CDR3 sequences, 25% to 40% of them seen just once. Sequencing was done on a sample of PBMCs. These receptors all come from a human donor in good health (CMV status not recorded). Some clones in this sample may be carry-over from other donors' samples.

A remark on this clonotype: The junction and the germline gene differ at one end; a read error may be behind it. CDR3 region: CASSLDGNTWDLFF. The DNA for the CDR3 is TGTGCCAGCAGCTTGGACGGAAACACCTGGGATCTGTTTTTT. The chain recombines TRBV7-2 with TRBJ2-2; unclear D gene. Germline V CDR1 and CDR2: SGHTA, FQGNSA. This CDR3 has 14 residues.

The gene calls are TRBV28 and TRBJ2-2, with D unclear. From germline, CDR1 is MDHEN and CDR2 SYDVKM. The V end was cut by 2 bases, the J end by 1 base, with 8 bases between. This CDR3 comprises 15 residues. CDR3 sequence: CASSLGQKNTGELFF. The CDR3 bases are TGTGCCAGCAGTTTAGGGCAGAAGAACACCGGGGAGCTGTTTTTT. Drawing the rest from reference TRBV28 and TRBJ2-2, the complete variable domain is DVKVTQSSRYLVKRTGEKVFLECVQDMDHENMFWYRQDPGLGLRLIYFSYDVKMKEKGDIPEGYSVSREKKERFSLILESASTNQTSMYLCASSLGQKNTGELFFGEGSRLTVL.

In the case of this clonotype: This may be a read error: a much more frequent sequence differs by one nucleotide. The chain recombines TRBV5-6 with TRBJ2-1, with 8 nucleotides matching TRBD2. Germline V gene sequence: CDR1 SGHDT, CDR2 YYEEEE. The CDR3 is made up of 15 amino acids. The CDR3 reads CARSLAGGAGNEQFF. DNA for the CDR3: TGTGCCAGAAGCTTGGCCGGGGGGGCCGGCAATGAGCAGTTCTTC.

This chain uses TRBV4-2 with TRBJ1-1; 8 bases match TRBD1. V shed 6 bases, J shed 4 bases, and the junction held 7 bases outside the gene matches. Germline loops: CDR1 LGHNA, CDR2 YNFKEQ. This CDR3 spans 14 amino acids. The DNA for the CDR3 is TGTGCCAGCAGACTGGGGCAGGGGGCCACTGAAGCTTTCTTT. This translates into CASRLGQGATEAFF.

Concerning this clonotype: A much more abundant neighbour one base away suggests this may be a read error. This CDR3 is missing its conserved last phenylalanine or tryptophan, likely due to a read error. The chain employs TRBV7-8 and TRBJ1-1; D gene uncertain. In germline, CDR1 is SGHVS, CDR2 FQNEAQ. This CDR3 spans 12 amino acids. V lost 8 bases and J 4 bases, leaving 11 bases between the germline ends. CDR3 bases: TGTGCCAGCGCCCCGGAGGGCACTGAAGCTTTCTTG. This translates into CASAPEGTEAFL.

The sample holds a few counts of this clonotype. The chain has TRBV7-8 and TRBJ1-4; D uncertain. Per germline, CDR1 SGHVS and CDR2 FQNEAQ. The V end lost 3 bases, the J end lost 6 bases, and 17 bases lay between the germline ends. The CDR3 spans 16 residues. This chain's CDR3 is CASSFNPRGSYEKLFF. CDR3 sequence (DNA): TGTGCCAGCAGCTTTAACCCCCGGGGTAGTTATGAAAAACTGTTTTTT.

With respect to this clonotype: One base away lies a much larger clone, so this may be a sequencing read error. The chain is built from TRBV7-4 and TRBJ2-4; TRBD1 matches at 12 bases. With 2 bases clipped from V and 3 bases from J, the junction kept 5 bases outside the gene matches. Germline V gene data show CDR1 as SGHVT and CDR2 as SQSDAQ. There are 17 residues in the CDR3. CDR3 loop: CASSLSGTGGIKNIQYF. Here the CDR3 DNA reads TGTGCCAGCAGCTTATCCGGGACAGGGGGCATCAAAAACATTCAGTACTTC.

The V call is TRBV7-9, the J call TRBJ1-4; 9 bases are shared with TRBD1. The junction had 8 bases not matched to a gene; V was cut back by 5 bases and J by 7 bases. The CDR3 consists of 15 residues. The germline gives CDR1 SEHNR, CDR2 FQNEAQ (reference sequence). The CDR3 protein is CASSTTGGKSEKLFF. The CDR3 nucleotides are TGTGCCAGCAGCACGACAGGGGGAAAGAGTGAAAAACTGTTTTTT. Full variable domain (rest looked up from reference TRBV7-9 and TRBJ1-4): DTGVSQNPRHKITKRGQNVTFRCDPISEHNRLYWYRQTLGQGPEFLTYFQNEAQLEKSRLLSDRFSAERPKGSFSTLEIQRTEQGDSAMYLCASSTTGGKSEKLFFGSGTQLSVL.

This clonotype occurred many times. The chain carries TRBV5-4 and TRBJ2-2; no clear D. Trimming left V 4 bases short and J 6 bases short, with 7 bases between. Germline CDR1 is SGHNT and CDR2 is YYREEE (reference sequence). This CDR3 is 12 amino acids long. CDR3 nucleotide sequence: TGTGCCAGCAGCCCGGTCTCCGGGGAGCTGTTTTTT. Translation: CASSPVSGELFF.

The chain combines TRBV7-9 with TRBJ2-1; 11 bases align to TRBD1. CDR1 is SEHNR and CDR2 is FQNEAQ in the germline V gene (reference sequence). V shed 4 bases, J shed 7 bases, and the junction held 9 bases outside the gene matches. CDR3 length: 16 residues. The CDR3 DNA reads TGTGCCAGCAGCTCACCGTGGACAGGGGGCTTAAATGAGCAGTTCTTC. It encodes CASSSPWTGGLNEQFF.

This clonotype was seen only a few times. The genes are TRBV20-1 and TRBJ2-5; 8 nucleotides match TRBD1. With 6 bases clipped from V and 5 bases from J, the junction kept 11 bases outside the gene matches. The germline gives CDR1 DFQATT, CDR2 SNEGSKA (reference sequence). The CDR3 consists of 14 residues. The chain's CDR3 is CSAPRQGLKETQYF. CDR3 bases: TGCAGTGCACCAAGACAGGGGTTGAAGGAGACCCAGTACTTC.

This clonotype was seen a handful of times. The V gene is TRBV29-1, the J gene TRBJ2-5, with 10 bases lining up with TRBD2. CDR3 length: 14 residues. Germline loops: CDR1 SQVTM, CDR2 ANQGSEA. V shed 7 bases and J 4 bases; nucleotides not matched to a gene: 9. As DNA, the CDR3 is TGCAGCGCTAGAGCGGGGGGGTCAGGAGAGACCCAGTACTTC. It specifies CSARAGGSGETQYF. The full variable domain, rest sourced from reference TRBV29-1 and TRBJ2-5, is SAVISQKPSRDICQRGTSLTIQCQVDSQVTMMFWYRQQPGQSLTLIATANQGSEATYESGFVIDKFPISRPNLTFSTLTVSNMSPEDSSIYLCSARAGGSGETQYFGPGTRLLVL.

The DNA of the CDR3 is TGTGCCAGCGTTCCCGTTAGCGGGGGGGCGAACACCGGGGAGCTGTTTTTT. Translated, it gives CASVPVSGGANTGELFF. V is TRBV6-8 and J is TRBJ2-2, with 11 bases matching TRBD2. The CDR3 extends over 17 amino acids. V was clipped by 8 bases and J by 0 bases; unmatched bases: 8. Germline V lookup: CDR1 MNHGY, CDR2 SAAAGT.

About this clonotype: The final CDR3 position lacks the conserved phenylalanine or tryptophan, pointing to a likely read error. J is TRBJ2-5 and V is TRBV7-2; 8 positions match TRBD2. The CDR3 sequence is 15 residues long. Trimming removed 5 bases from V and 5 bases from J; junction bases left unmatched: 10. Looked up from germline, CDR1 is SGHTA and CDR2 is FQGNSA. CDR3 coding DNA: TGTGCCAGCAGCCAATCCGCGGGGGGCCGCGAGACCCAGTACTCC. Its protein product is CASSQSAGGRETQYS.

This chain connects TRBV15 to TRBJ2-7; D call uncertain. V was shortened by 0 bases and J by 2 bases, with 11 bases between the two germline ends. CDR1 LNHNV and CDR2 YYDKDF come from the germline V gene (reference sequence). This CDR3 contains 15 residues. CDR3 sequence reads: CATSRDDVLAYEQYF. DNA of the CDR3: TGTGCCACCAGCAGAGATGATGTCCTAGCCTACGAGCAGTACTTC.

This clonotype was seen a handful of times. This chain links TRBV7-9 with TRBJ1-6, with a weak D call TRBD1 (5 bases). The ends were cut back, 8 bases at V and 7 bases at J, with 12 bases in the middle. There are 13 residues in the CDR3. The V gene's germline CDR1 is SEHNR and CDR2 FQNEAQ (reference sequence). The CDR3 spells CASGTEPNSPLHF. The CDR3 DNA reads as TGTGCCAGCGGGACGGAACCCAATTCACCCCTCCACTTT.

This clonotype was seen a handful of times. J is TRBJ2-3 and V is TRBV24-1; D remains ambiguous. This CDR3 contains 14 residues. Looked up from germline, CDR1 is KGHDR and CDR2 is SFDVKD. V was cut by 0 bases and J by 2 bases, with 5 bases left in between. CDR3 loop: CATSDLVATDTQYF. The CDR3 bases are TGTGCCACCAGTGATTTGGTGGCCACAGATACGCAGTATTTT.

The chain has TRBV7-2 and TRBJ2-5; TRBD1 is a possible D gene (6 bases). V lost 7 bases, J lost 1 base, and 10 bases lay in between. The CDR3 has 13 residues. Germline CDR1 is SGHTA and CDR2 is FQGNSA. The CDR3 sequence: CASNGQPQETQYF. The CDR3 nucleotides read TGTGCCAGCAACGGACAGCCCCAAGAGACCCAGTACTTC.

The sample holds many counts of this clonotype. This chain connects TRBV7-2 to TRBJ1-5; TRBD1 is a possible D gene (6 bases). Trimming pared 3 bases from V and 5 bases from J, leaving 11 bases between. CDR3 size: 14 residues. Germline lookup yields CDR1 SGHTA and CDR2 FQGNSA. The CDR3 loop is CASSLTSGDQPQHF. The DNA of the CDR3 is TGTGCCAGCAGCTTGACCTCAGGGGATCAGCCCCAGCATTTT.

This clonotype was seen a few times. The chain links TRBV5-1 to TRBJ2-3; D perhaps matches TRBD2 (7 bases). Germline V gene sequence: CDR1 SGHRS, CDR2 YFSETQ. The CDR3 is 16 amino acids. V was trimmed by 0 bases and J by 2 bases, leaving 13 bases between them. The CDR3 bases are TGCGCCAGCAGCTTGGCTAGGGGGGGGACCACAGATACGCAGTATTTT. Residues: CASSLARGGTTDTQYF.

J is TRBJ2-3 and V is TRBV12-3 or TRBV12-4; D is undetermined. Trimming removed 6 bases at V and 0 bases at J, with 13 bases between. This CDR3 has 15 amino acids. DNA for the CDR3: TGTGCCAGCAGCCGAGTGACAACTAGCACAGATACGCAGTATTTT. This translates into CASSRVTTSTDTQYF.

This clonotype has more than one count but fewer than ten. The rearrangement links TRBV4-1 to TRBJ1-2; 7 bases align to TRBD1. The V segment lost 6 bases and the J segment 2 bases; nucleotides outside the gene matches: 3. CDR1 and CDR2 from the germline V gene are MGHRA and YSYEKL. The CDR3 consists of 13 residues. The CDR3 sequence is CASSETGNYGYTF. The CDR3 DNA reads TGCGCCAGCAGTGAGACAGGGAACTATGGCTACACCTTC.

Turning to this clonotype: A read error is possible here, since a much larger clone lies one base away. This chain uses TRBV7-6 with TRBJ1-1; TRBD1 aligns across 9 bases. The CDR3 runs to 16 residues. Germline V lookup: CDR1 SGHVS, CDR2 FNYEAQ. Written as DNA, the CDR3 is TGTGCCAGGAGCTCTGGACAGGGGCCTATGAACACTGAAGCTTTCTTT. Its translation is CARSSGQGPMNTEAFF.

In this sample, this clonotype turned up a few times. J is TRBJ2-1 and V is TRBV5-1; no clear D. Trimming took off 5 bases at V and 1 base at J, with 10 bases between the two ends. The CDR3 has 14 amino acids. CDR1 is SGHRS and CDR2 is YFSETQ in the germline V gene. The CDR3 bases are TGCGCCAGCAGAGGAACGGCGTCCTACAATGAGCAGTTCTTC. Amino acids: CASRGTASYNEQFF.